The clone carrying this T cell receptor (beta chain) was detected once. Its antigen remains unidentified. This sample is drawn from a study of blood T cells in healthy people across ages. Primed by a sample-barcoded 5' primer and a J-beta primer mix, a second PCR proceeded for 7 to 11 cycles. TCRdb recomputed calls from the 5' RACE reads with MiXCR, one row per CDR3 protein. The sample lists 910,000 or so distinct CDR3 sequences, roughly 51% occurring once. Germline V gene lookup returns CDR1 SGHTA and CDR2 FQGNSA. Between the trimmed V and J ends, which lost 4 bases and 1 base, there was a span of 9 bases. The CDR3 is made up of 14 amino acids. Findings and caveats of the study: A roughly linear fall in TCR beta diversity per million T cells was seen with increasing age.

The receptor comes from a woman in her sixties or seventies in good health. The source material was blood. The V call is TRBV7-2, the J call TRBJ2-3; D remains ambiguous. CDR3 nucleotide sequence: TGTGCCAGCAGCTCCAAAAGGGGCACAGATACGCAGTATTTT. It translates to CASSSKRGTDTQYF.